Described below is a single T cell receptor beta chain sequence and its context. The target antigen is unknown. This sample stems from a study of cytomegalovirus exposure and HLA in healthy donors. General study findings and limits: Reportedly, TCR beta sequences accurately predicted HLA-A and HLA-B alleles in most subjects.

From germline, CDR1 is SGHTS and CDR2 YDEGEE. CDR3 size: 15 residues. The V and J ends lost 0 bases and 5 bases respectively, with 14 bases between them. Amplification used 60 Vbeta primers and 13 Jbeta primers. Clones were sequenced by immunoSEQ multiplex PCR, and TCRdb holds only the in-frame ones, with some missing. The sample has some 100,000 clones, 60% to 85% seen once; the top ten hold 9.5% to 15%. The receptor was isolated from a woman aged 40 to 55 in good health and CMV-seropositive. The V call is TRBV5-8, the J call TRBJ1-1; perhaps TRBD1 as D (5 bases). Sample: PBMCs. CDR3 amino acids: CASSLVGGSGTEAFF. The CDR3 DNA reads as TGTGCCAGCAGCTTGGTTGGGGGGTCGGGGACTGAAGCTTTCTTT.